These T cell receptor beta chains were read from a single sample in a study of shared clonotypes between healthy human individuals. Using immunoSEQ multiplex PCR, the repertoire was profiled, and TCRdb retains in-frame clones only, with some absent. The table has under 1,100,000 clones, roughly 70% seen once. The sample comprised memory CD4+ T cells sorted from blood. All receptors derive from a man in his late teens or twenties in good health. Both conserved end residues are trimmed from each CDR3. Fields, in order: V gene, clone size, J gene, CDR3 length, CDR3 protein. A row's size may be missing; if present it is once, few, many or a size class.

>TRBV29-1|.|.|9
SVRQTYEQY
>TRBV2|.|TRBJ2-2|12
ASKGQGDTGELF
>TRBV7-8|.|TRBJ1-2|12
ASSLVVTNYGYT
>TRBV10-3|few|TRBJ2-1|11
ATGLASGNEQF
>TRBV2|.|TRBJ1-4|12
ASSVYGGNEKLF
>TRBV2|.|TRBJ1-2|13
ASSFGQAVNYGYT
>TRBV5-6|.|TRBJ2-2|14
ASSSRGSRGPGELF
>TRBV6-6|once|TRBJ2-3|13
ASSPGLTSTDTQY
>TRBV7-9|.|TRBJ2-3|13
ASSPIAGLTDTQY
>TRBV6-5|.|TRBJ1-2|12
ASSRARVTDGYT
>TRBV10-3|.|TRBJ1-5|9
AISDLQPQH
>TRBV2|.|TRBJ1-1|11
ASRAVTGGAAF
>TRBV18|.|TRBJ1-2|14
ASSPSGTGTVNGYT
>TRBV5-1|.|TRBJ2-6|13
ASSPGLPGANVLT
>TRBV10-2|.|TRBJ2-7|13
ASSEGQAKIYEQY
>TRBV4-2|.|TRBJ1-5|14
ASSQDLGGFNQPQH